The T cell receptor (beta chain) described here comes from a study of T cell responses to AZD1222 COVID-19 vaccine. Study-level results: Clonal diversity may have been underestimated in mostly white British donors. Elevations in Spike-specific TCR breadth and depth followed administration of two AZD1222 doses.

Sequencing was performed with immunoSEQ multiplex PCR; in TCRdb, only in-frame clones are kept and a portion is missing. Of approximately 160,000 clones listed, about nine tenths are singletons. With V trimmed by 6 bases and J by 5 bases, 8 bases remained unmatched. This CDR3 region has 14 residues. Germline values: CDR1 MNHEY, CDR2 SVGAGI. In regard to this clone: Its target is unknown.

The sequencing used peripheral blood, collected on day 0 of AZD1222 vaccination. The gene calls are TRBV6-5 and TRBJ2-5; 8 nucleotides match TRBD2. The TCR sequence derives from an adult in good health. Written as DNA, the CDR3 is TGTGCCAGCAGGTCGGGAGGGCCCTTGGAGACCCAGTACTTC. Its protein product is CASRSGGPLETQYF.